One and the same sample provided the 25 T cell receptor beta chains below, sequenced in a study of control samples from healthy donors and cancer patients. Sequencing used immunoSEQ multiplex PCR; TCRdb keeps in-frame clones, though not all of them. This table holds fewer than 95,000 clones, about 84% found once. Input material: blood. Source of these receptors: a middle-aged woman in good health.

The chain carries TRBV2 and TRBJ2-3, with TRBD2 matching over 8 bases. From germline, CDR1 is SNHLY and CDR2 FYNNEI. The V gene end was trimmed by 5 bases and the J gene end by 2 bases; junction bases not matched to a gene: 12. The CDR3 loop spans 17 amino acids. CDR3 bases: TGTGCCAGCAGTCGCTCGGGGCGGGGGGTCCTCACAGATACGCAGTATTTT. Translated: CASSRSGRGVLTDTQYF. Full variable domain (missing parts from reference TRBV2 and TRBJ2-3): EPEVTQTPSHQVTQMGQEVILRCVPISNHLYFYWYRQILGQKVEFLVSFYNNEISEKSEIFDDQFSVERPDGSNFTLKIRSTKLEDSAMYFCASSRSGRGVLTDTQYFGPGTRLTVL.

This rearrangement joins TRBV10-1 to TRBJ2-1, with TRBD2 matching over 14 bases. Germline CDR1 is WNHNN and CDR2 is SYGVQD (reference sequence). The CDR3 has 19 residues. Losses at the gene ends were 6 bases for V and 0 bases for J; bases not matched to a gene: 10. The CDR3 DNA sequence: TGCGCCAGCAGGATGACGGGACTAGCGGGGGCCAGCTCCTACAATGAGCAGTTCTTC. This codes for CASRMTGLAGASSYNEQFF.

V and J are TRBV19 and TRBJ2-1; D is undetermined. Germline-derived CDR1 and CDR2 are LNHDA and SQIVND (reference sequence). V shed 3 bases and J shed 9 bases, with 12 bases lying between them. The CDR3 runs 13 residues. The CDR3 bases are TGTGCCAGTAGTATGAACACCTTCGGTGAGCAGTTCTTC. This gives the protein CASSMNTFGEQFF.

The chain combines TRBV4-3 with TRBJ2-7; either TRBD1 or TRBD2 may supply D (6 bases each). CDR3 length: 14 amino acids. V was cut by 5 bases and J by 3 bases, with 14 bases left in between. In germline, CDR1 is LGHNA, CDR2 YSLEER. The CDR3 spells CASSAHGGVYEQYF. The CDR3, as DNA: TGCGCCAGCAGCGCCCACGGGGGCGTCTACGAGCAGTACTTC.

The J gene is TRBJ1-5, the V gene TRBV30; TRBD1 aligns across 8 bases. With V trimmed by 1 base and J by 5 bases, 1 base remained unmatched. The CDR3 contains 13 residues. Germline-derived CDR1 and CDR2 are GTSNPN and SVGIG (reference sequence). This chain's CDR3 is CAWSADRDQPQHF. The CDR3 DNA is TGTGCCTGGAGTGCGGACAGGGATCAGCCCCAGCATTTT.

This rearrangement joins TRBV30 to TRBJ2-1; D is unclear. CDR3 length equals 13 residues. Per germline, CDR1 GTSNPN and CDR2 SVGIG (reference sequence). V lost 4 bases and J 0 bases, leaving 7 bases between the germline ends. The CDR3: CAWKGVSYNEQFF. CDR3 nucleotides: TGTGCCTGGAAAGGTGTCTCCTACAATGAGCAGTTCTTC.

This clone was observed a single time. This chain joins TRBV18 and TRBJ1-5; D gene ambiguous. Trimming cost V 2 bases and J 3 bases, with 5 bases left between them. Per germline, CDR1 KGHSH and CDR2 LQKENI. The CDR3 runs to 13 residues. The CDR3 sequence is CASSPGPNQPQHF. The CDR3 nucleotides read TGTGCCAGCTCACCAGGACCCAATCAGCCCCAGCATTTT.

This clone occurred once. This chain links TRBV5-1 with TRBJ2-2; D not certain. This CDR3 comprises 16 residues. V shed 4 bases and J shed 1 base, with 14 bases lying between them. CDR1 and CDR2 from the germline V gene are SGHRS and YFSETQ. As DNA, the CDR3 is TGCGCCAGCAGCAAATCCGCAACAAGGAACACCGGGGAGCTGTTTTTT. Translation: CASSKSATRNTGELFF. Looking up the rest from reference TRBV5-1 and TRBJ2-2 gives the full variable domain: KAGVTQTPRYLIKTRGQQVTLSCSPISGHRSVSWYQQTPGQGLQFLFEYFSETQRNKGNFPGRFSGRQFSNSRSEMNVSTLELGDSALYLCASSKSATRNTGELFFGEGSRLTVL.

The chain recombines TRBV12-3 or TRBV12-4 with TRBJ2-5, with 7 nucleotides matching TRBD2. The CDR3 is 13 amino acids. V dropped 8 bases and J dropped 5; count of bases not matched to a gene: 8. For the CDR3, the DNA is TGTGCCAGCGCCCTGGGGGGGGGTGAGACCCAGTACTTC. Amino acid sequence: CASALGGGETQYF.

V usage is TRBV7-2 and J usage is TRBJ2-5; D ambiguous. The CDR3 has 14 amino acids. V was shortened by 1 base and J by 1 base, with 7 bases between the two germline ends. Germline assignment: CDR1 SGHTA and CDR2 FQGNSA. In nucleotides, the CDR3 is TGTGCCAGCAGCTTAGTTGGGGTCCAAGAGACCCAGTACTTC. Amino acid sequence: CASSLVGVQETQYF.

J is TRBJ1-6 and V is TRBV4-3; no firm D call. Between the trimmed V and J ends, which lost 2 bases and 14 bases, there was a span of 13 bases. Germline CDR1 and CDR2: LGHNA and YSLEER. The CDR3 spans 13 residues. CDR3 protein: CASSQTPHWALHF. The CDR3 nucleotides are TGCGCCAGCAGCCAAACCCCTCATTGGGCCCTCCACTTT.

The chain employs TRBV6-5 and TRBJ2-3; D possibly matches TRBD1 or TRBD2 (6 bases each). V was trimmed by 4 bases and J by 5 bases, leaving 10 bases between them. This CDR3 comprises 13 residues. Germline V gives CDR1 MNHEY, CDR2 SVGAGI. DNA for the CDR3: TGTGCCAGCAGTTCCGGGGGCGAAGATACGCAGTATTTT. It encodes CASSSGGEDTQYF.

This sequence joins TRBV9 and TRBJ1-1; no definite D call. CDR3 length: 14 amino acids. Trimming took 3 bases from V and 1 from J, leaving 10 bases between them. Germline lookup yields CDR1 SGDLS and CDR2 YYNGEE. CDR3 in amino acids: CASSGRSWNTEAFF. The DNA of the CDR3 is TGTGCCAGCAGCGGACGGTCATGGAACACTGAAGCTTTCTTT.

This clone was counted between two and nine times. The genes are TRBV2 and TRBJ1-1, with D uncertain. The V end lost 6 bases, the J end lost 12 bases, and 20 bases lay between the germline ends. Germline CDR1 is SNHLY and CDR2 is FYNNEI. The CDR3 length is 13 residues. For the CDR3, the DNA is TGTGCCAGCAGGAGAGACAAGGACGGGATTTCTTTCTTT. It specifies CASRRDKDGISFF.

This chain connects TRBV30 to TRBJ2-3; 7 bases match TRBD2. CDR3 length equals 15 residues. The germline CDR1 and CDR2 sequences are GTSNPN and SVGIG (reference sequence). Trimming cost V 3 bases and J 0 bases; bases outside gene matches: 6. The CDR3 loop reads CAWSRRGDSTDTQYF. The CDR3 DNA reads TGTGCCTGGAGCCGACGGGGGGATAGCACAGATACGCAGTATTTT.

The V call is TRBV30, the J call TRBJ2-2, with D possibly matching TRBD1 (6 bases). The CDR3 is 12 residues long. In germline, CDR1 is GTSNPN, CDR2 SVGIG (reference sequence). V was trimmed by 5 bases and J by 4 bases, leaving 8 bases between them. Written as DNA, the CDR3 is TGTGCCTGGGCAGGGGTCACCGGGGAGCTGTTTTTT. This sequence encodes CAWAGVTGELFF. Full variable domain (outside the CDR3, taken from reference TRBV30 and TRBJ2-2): SQTIHQWPATLVQPVGSPLSLECTVEGTSNPNLYWYRQAAGRGLQLLFYSVGIGQISSEVPQNLSASRPQDRQFILSSKKLLLSDSGFYLCAWAGVTGELFFGEGSRLTVL.

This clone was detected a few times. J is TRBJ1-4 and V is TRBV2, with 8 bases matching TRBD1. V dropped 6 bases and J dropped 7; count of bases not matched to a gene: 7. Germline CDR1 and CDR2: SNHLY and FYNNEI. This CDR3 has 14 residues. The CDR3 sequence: CASRDGTGPEKLFF. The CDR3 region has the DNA TGTGCCAGCAGGGACGGGACAGGACCTGAAAAACTGTTTTTT.

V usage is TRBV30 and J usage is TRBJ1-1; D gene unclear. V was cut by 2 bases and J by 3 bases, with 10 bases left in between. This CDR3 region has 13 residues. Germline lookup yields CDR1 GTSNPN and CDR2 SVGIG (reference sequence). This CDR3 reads CAWSRAEDTEAFF. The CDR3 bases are TGTGCCTGGAGTAGGGCCGAGGACACTGAAGCTTTCTTT.

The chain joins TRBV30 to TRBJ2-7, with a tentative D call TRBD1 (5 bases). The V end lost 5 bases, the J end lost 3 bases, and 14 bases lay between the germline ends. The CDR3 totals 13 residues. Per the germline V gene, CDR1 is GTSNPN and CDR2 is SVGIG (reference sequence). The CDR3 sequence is CAWGKGQNYEQYF. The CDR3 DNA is TGTGCCTGGGGGAAGGGGCAGAACTACGAGCAGTACTTC.

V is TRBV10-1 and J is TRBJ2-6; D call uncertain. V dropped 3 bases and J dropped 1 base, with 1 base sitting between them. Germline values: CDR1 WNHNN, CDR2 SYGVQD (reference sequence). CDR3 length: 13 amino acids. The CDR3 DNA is TGCGCCAGCAGTGATTCTGGGGCCAACGTCCTGACTTTC. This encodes CASSDSGANVLTF.

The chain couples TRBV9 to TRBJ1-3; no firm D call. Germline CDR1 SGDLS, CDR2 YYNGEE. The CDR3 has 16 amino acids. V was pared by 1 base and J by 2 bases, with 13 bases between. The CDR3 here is CASSVSAGSTGNTIYF. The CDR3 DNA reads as TGTGCCAGCAGCGTATCGGCAGGATCGACTGGAAACACCATATATTTT.

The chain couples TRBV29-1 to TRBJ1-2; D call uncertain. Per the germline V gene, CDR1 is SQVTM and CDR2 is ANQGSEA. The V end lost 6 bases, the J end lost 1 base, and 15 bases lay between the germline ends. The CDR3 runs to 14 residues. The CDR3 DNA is TGCAGCGTCGTTACAAACTCCGATAACTATGGCTACACCTTC. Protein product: CSVVTNSDNYGYTF.

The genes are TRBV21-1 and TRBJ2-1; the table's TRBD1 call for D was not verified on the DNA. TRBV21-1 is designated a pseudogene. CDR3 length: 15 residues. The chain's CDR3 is CASSKVGRHDDEQFF. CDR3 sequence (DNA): TGTGCCAGCAGCAAAGTTGGTAGACATGACGATGAGCAGTTCTTC.

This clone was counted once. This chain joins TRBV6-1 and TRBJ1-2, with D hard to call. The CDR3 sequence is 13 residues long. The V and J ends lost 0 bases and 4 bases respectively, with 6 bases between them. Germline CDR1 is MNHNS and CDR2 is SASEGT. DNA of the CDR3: TGTGCCAGCAGTGAAGCGAGCTCCTATGGCTACACCTTC. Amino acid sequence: CASSEASSYGYTF.

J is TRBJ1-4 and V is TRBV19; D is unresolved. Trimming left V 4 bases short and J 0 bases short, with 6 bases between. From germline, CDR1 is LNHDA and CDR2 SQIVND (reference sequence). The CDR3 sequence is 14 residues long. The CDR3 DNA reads TGTGCCAGTAGTAACGGTGCAACTAATGAAAAACTGTTTTTT. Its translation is CASSNGATNEKLFF.